The 8 T cell receptor beta chains presented below share a single source sample, sequenced in a study of T cell responses to AZD1222 COVID-19 vaccine. Repertoires were generated with immunoSEQ multiplex PCR, while TCRdb's copy carries only in-frame clones and drops some. The sample includes around 130,000 clones, 80% to 90% of them seen just once. Sequencing was performed on peripheral blood, taken on day 0 of MenACWY control vaccination. These receptor sequences come from an adult in good health.

On this clone: The sample carries other DNA sequences with the same CDR3. The V call is TRBV2, the J call TRBJ1-5; D is unclear. With 2 bases removed from V and 0 bases from J, the gap between germline ends came to 5 bases. CDR3 length: 14 amino acids. From germline, CDR1 is SNHLY and CDR2 FYNNEI. The CDR3 nucleotides read TGTGCCAGCAGTGAAAGTTATAGCAATCAGCCCCAGCATTTT. It yields the protein CASSESYSNQPQHF.

The rearrangement links TRBV19 to TRBJ2-7; 8 positions agree with TRBD2. Germline values: CDR1 LNHDA, CDR2 SQIVND (reference sequence). Trimming cost V 3 bases and J 5 bases; bases outside gene matches: 12. CDR3 size: 16 residues. The CDR3 loop is CASSISPSGRSHEQYF. CDR3 coding DNA: TGTGCCAGTAGTATCTCTCCGAGCGGGAGAAGCCACGAGCAGTACTTC.

This clone was recorded only once. The chain carries TRBV2 and TRBJ2-7, with D perhaps being TRBD1 or TRBD2 (5 bases each). V dropped 7 bases and J dropped 0 bases, with 10 bases sitting between them. Germline loops: CDR1 SNHLY, CDR2 FYNNEI. There are 13 residues in the CDR3. In DNA form, the CDR3 reads TGTGCCAGCAAGGCCGGGACCTCCTACGAGCAGTACTTC. Amino acid sequence: CASKAGTSYEQYF.

The chain employs TRBV7-2 and TRBJ2-3; D gene unclear. The V gene's germline CDR1 is SGHTA and CDR2 FQGNSA. CDR3 size: 14 residues. Trimming removed 5 bases from V and 1 base from J, with 10 bases in between. In DNA form, the CDR3 reads TGTGCCAGCAGCCAAGATGGCGGCACAGATACGCAGTATTTT. Translated: CASSQDGGTDTQYF.

The chain recombines TRBV7-2 with TRBJ2-1, with D uncertain. The CDR3 has 13 amino acids. V gave up 7 bases and J gave up 0 bases, with 7 bases separating them. Germline values: CDR1 SGHTA, CDR2 FQGNSA. The CDR3 region is CASIVSSYNEQFF. The CDR3 DNA reads as TGTGCCAGCATTGTCAGCTCCTACAATGAGCAGTTCTTC.

The V gene is TRBV27, the J gene TRBJ2-7, with D unresolved. The germline CDR1 and CDR2 sequences are MNHEY and SMNVEV (reference sequence). The CDR3 consists of 14 residues. V lost 0 bases, J lost 6 bases, and 12 bases lay in between. The CDR3 DNA follows: TGTGCCAGCAGTTTATCCCTAGAAAGACGCGAGCAGTACTTC. Amino acids: CASSLSLERREQYF.

The CDR3 bases are TGTGCCAGCAGCATAAAGGACTCCTTCTCTGGAAACACCATATATTTT. Amino acid sequence: CASSIKDSFSGNTIYF. V is TRBV5-4 and J is TRBJ1-3; D call uncertain. This CDR3 has 16 residues. Looked up from germline, CDR1 is SGHNT and CDR2 is YYREEE (reference sequence). V lost 4 bases to trimming and J lost 0 bases, with 14 bases between them.

The V gene is TRBV7-9, the J gene TRBJ2-1; no firm D call. V was trimmed by 8 bases and J by 7 bases, leaving 15 bases between them. The germline V gene has CDR1 SEHNR and CDR2 FQNEAQ (reference sequence). The CDR3 length is 13 residues. The CDR3, as DNA: TGTGCCAGCTACGACCCGGTGGAGAATGAGCAGTTCTTC. Translation: CASYDPVENEQFF.